A selection of T cell receptor beta chains follows, all from one sample in a study of T cell responses to AZD1222 COVID-19 vaccine. TCRdb's copy holds only in-frame clones and misses some; the assay was immunoSEQ multiplex PCR. The table records about 120,000 clones, approximately 86% of them present only once. Specimen: peripheral blood, collected 28 days after the second AZD1222 dose. The receptors were sampled from an adult who received the AZD1222 COVID-19 vaccine. Each CDR3 is given with its conserved first and last residue. A D gene is named only where the DNA matches it firmly. The size of a clone is reported for some rows only, either as once, few or many, or as a class for expanded clones.

clone size	D gene	J gene	V gene	CDR3 DNA	CDR3 protein
few	TRBD1	TRBJ1-2	TRBV6-5	TGTGCCAGCAGTAGGGAGGGACAGTTGGATGGCTACACCTTC	CASSREGQLDGYTF
-	-	TRBJ2-3	TRBV2	TGTGCCAGCAGTGAAAACGCGGGTTTCACAGATACGCAGTATTTT	CASSENAGFTDTQYF
-	TRBD2	TRBJ2-7	TRBV5-6	TGTGCCAGCAGCATTAGCGGGAGGTTCTACGAGCAGTACTTC	CASSISGRFYEQYF
-	TRBD1	TRBJ2-1	TRBV11-3	TGTGCCAGCAGCACCGGGACAGGGGGCTCCTACAATGAGCAGTTCTTC	CASSTGTGGSYNEQFF
once	TRBD2	TRBJ2-5	TRBV5-8	TGTGCCAGCAGCTTGGGTACTAGCGGGAGAGAAGAGACCCAGTACTTC	CASSLGTSGREETQYF
-	-	TRBJ1-5	TRBV10-3	TGTGCCACTATTGCGGGGGGGGATAGCAATCAGCCCCAGCATTTT	CATIAGGDSNQPQHF
-	-	TRBJ1-1	TRBV12-3/TRBV12-4	TGTGCCAGCAGTCTCGGATCCGGGACACCAGCTTTCTTT	CASSLGSGTPAFF
-	-	TRBJ2-7	TRBV18	TGTGCCAGCTCACCACCTCGCAATAGGTACGAGCAGTACTTC	CASSPPRNRYEQYF
-	-	TRBJ2-4	TRBV28	TGTGCCAGCAGTTATCGGACAGACCTAGCCAAAAACATTCAGTACTTC	CASSYRTDLAKNIQYF
-	TRBD1	TRBJ1-2	TRBV4-3	TGCGCCAGCAGCCAATCGGGGCCAGGGGGCGTCTATGGCTACACCTTC	CASSQSGPGGVYGYTF
-	-	TRBJ2-2	TRBV6-2/TRBV6-3	TGTGCCAGCAGTTATTTCGCCCGACGGAAACACACCGGGGAGCTGTTTTTT	CASSYFARRKHTGELFF
-	-	TRBJ2-4	TRBV6-5	TGTGCCAGCAGGGATATTTTATACATTCAGTACTTC	CASRDILYIQYF
-	-	TRBJ2-1	TRBV9	TGTGCCAGCAGCGTAGAAGCGAACCTCGACAATGAGCAGTTCTTC	CASSVEANLDNEQFF
-	TRBD1	TRBJ1-3	TRBV4-2	TGTGCCAGCAGCCAAGATCGGGACAGCTCTGGAAACACCATATATTTT	CASSQDRDSSGNTIYF
-	TRBD2	TRBJ2-3	TRBV5-6	TGTGCCAGCAGCTTGGGGCGGGGGGCGACAGATACGCAGTATTTT	CASSLGRGATDTQYF
-	TRBD1	TRBJ1-6	TRBV7-9	TGTGCCAGCAGTACCGGGACAGGGAATTCACCCCTCCACTTT	CASSTGTGNSPLHF
-	TRBD1	TRBJ1-6	TRBV30	TGTGCCTGGGATGGACAGGGCGGACGAATCCACTTT	CAWDGQGGRIHF
-	TRBD2	TRBJ2-3	TRBV9	TGTGCCAGCAGCCGACGCCTAGCGGATCCTTGGGAAGATACGCAGTATTTT	CASSRRLADPWEDTQYF
-	-	TRBJ2-2	TRBV19	TGTGCCAGTAGTATATCAAGGGGTTTGGGAACCGGGGAGCTGTTTTTT	CASSISRGLGTGELFF
-	-	TRBJ2-7	TRBV5-1	TGCGCCAGCAGCCCAAGCGGGCAGAGGCAGTACTTC	CASSPSGQRQYF
-	-	TRBJ2-7	TRBV19	TGTGCCAGTAGTATTGGGGACCTCGGGGGCTACGAGCAGTACTTC	CASSIGDLGGYEQYF
-	-	TRBJ2-3	TRBV6-5	TGTGCCAGCAGTTACCAGGACCTCACAGATACGCAGTATTTT	CASSYQDLTDTQYF
-	TRBD2	TRBJ2-7	TRBV5-1	TGCGCCAGCAGCTTGACGGCTAGCGGCTCCTACGAGCAGTACTTC	CASSLTASGSYEQYF
-	TRBD1	TRBJ1-1	TRBV20-1	TGCAGAGGACAGGAGAACACTGAAGCTTTCTTT	CRGQENTEAFF
once	TRBD1	TRBJ2-7	TRBV6-5	TGTGCCAGTTCTCGGGACAGCCTCTACGAGCAGTACTTC	CASSRDSLYEQYF
-	-	TRBJ1-1	TRBV2	TGTGCCAGCAGAGAGGACAGTAGGGACACTGAAGCTTTCTTT	CASREDSRDTEAFF
-	-	TRBJ1-1	TRBV3-1/TRBV3-2	TGTGCCAGCAGCCAAGAAACTGAAGCTTTCTTT	CASSQETEAFF
-	-	TRBJ2-5	TRBV7-8	TGTGCCAGCAGCTTAGACCGCAGGGGACAAGAGACCCAGTACTTC	CASSLDRRGQETQYF
-	TRBD2	TRBJ2-2	TRBV10-3	TGTGCCACCTGCCAGGGCAGGGAGGGGACCGGGGAGCTGTTTTTT	CATCQGREGTGELFF
-	-	TRBJ1-1	TRBV6-2/TRBV6-3	TGTGCCAGCAGTTACACTCTATCGGGGGGCGAAACTGAAGCTTTCTTT	CASSYTLSGGETEAFF
once	-	TRBJ1-1	TRBV10-3	TGTGCCATCAGACGTAACAGACTAAACACTGAAGCTTTCTTT	CAIRRNRLNTEAFF
-	-	TRBJ2-1	TRBV19	TGTGCCAGTAGTGTGGGAACCGGCAATGAGCAGTTCTTC	CASSVGTGNEQFF
-	-	TRBJ1-1	TRBV24-1	TGTGCCACCAGTGATCCGAACACTGAAGCTTTCTTT	CATSDPNTEAFF
-	TRBD2	TRBJ2-1	TRBV7-9	TGTGCCAGCAGCCCCTCGGCGGGAGGAGAGCAGTTCTTC	CASSPSAGGEQFF
-	TRBD1	TRBJ2-7	TRBV29-1	TGCAGCGCTTTCGGGACAGAGAATTACGAGCAGTACTTC	CSAFGTENYEQYF
-	TRBD1	TRBJ2-2	TRBV9	TGTGCCAGCAGCGTAGAGACAGGGGGAGTCGGGGAGCTGTTTTTT	CASSVETGGVGELFF
-	-	TRBJ1-6	TRBV27	TGTGCCAGCAGCTACTATAATTCACCCCTCCACTTT	CASSYYNSPLHF
-	TRBD2	TRBJ2-1	TRBV7-9	TGTGCCAGCAGCCCTAATGCGGCTAGCGGGGGGAACTACAATGAGCAGTTCTTC	CASSPNAASGGNYNEQFF
-	-	TRBJ1-2	TRBV3-1/TRBV3-2	TGTGCCAGCAGCCAAGCTTGGGGGGCGTGTGGCTACACCTTC	CASSQAWGACGYTF
-	-	TRBJ1-6	TRBV4-2	TGTGCCAGCAGCCAAGGGGCAGATAATTCACCCCTCCACTTT	CASSQGADNSPLHF
-	-	TRBJ2-7	TRBV6-2/TRBV6-3	TGTGCCAGCAGTTACTCTCGTTTCGACGGGAGCTCCTACGAGCAGTACTTC	CASSYSRFDGSSYEQYF
-	-	TRBJ1-5	TRBV5-3	TGTGCCAGAAGCTGCACGGCAGGACGGAGCGGGGGGCATCAGCCCCAGCATTTT	CARSCTAGRSGGHQPQHF
-	TRBD1	TRBJ2-2	TRBV11-2	TGTGCCAGCAGCGACCCCCGACATGACAGGGGATCCGGGGAGCTGTTTTTT	CASSDPRHDRGSGELFF
-	-	TRBJ1-4	TRBV5-8	TGTGCCAGCAGCTTGGGGCGGGGGTCAGTTAATGAAAAACTGTTTTTT	CASSLGRGSVNEKLFF
-	TRBD1	TRBJ1-1	TRBV11-3	TGTGCCAGCAGCTTGGCCGGGACAGAGAACACTGAAGCTTTCTTT	CASSLAGTENTEAFF
-	-	TRBJ1-3	TRBV11-3	TGTGCCAGCAGCGTGCATCAGGGTGGGAGCCCCTTGGGTTCTGGAAACACCATATATTTT	CASSVHQGGSPLGSGNTIYF
medium-sized	-	TRBJ2-7	TRBV7-9	TGTGCCAGCAGCGCTCCAGGGGGGTCCGAGCAGTACTTC	CASSAPGGSEQYF
-	-	TRBJ2-5	TRBV5-1	TGCGCCAGCAGCTTGGAGGGTTGGGAGACCCAGTACTTC	CASSLEGWETQYF
-	-	TRBJ2-5	TRBV4-1	TGCGCCAGCAGCGGGGGGACAGTACTCCAAGAGACCCAGTACTTC	CASSGGTVLQETQYF
-	TRBD1	TRBJ1-2	TRBV10-3	TGTGCCGCAGGGGGCTCGGACTATGGCTACACCTTC	CAAGGSDYGYTF
-	TRBD1	TRBJ2-2	TRBV9	TGTGCCAGCAGCGTAGTGGCAGGGGGCCCCACCGGGGAGCTGTTTTTT	CASSVVAGGPTGELFF
once	-	TRBJ1-1	TRBV2	TGTGCCAGCAGTCCGACAGGATTTGAAGCTTTCTTT	CASSPTGFEAFF